These 8 T cell receptor beta chains were all obtained from the same sample, sequenced in a study of T cells in Graves' hyperthyroidism and ophthalmopathy. The CDR3 regions of TCR beta were amplified from RNA transcripts. HTBI primers were the set used in a first-round RT-PCR of the TCR CDR3. One entry per CDR3 protein, called by TCRdb with MiXCR from the multiplex PCR reads. The table lists about 300,000 distinct CDR3 sequences, roughly a fifth of them singletons. Sequencing used blood. These receptors came from a man aged 45-60 years with Graves' ophthalmopathy.

A single count supports this clonotype. The chain uses TRBV20-1 and TRBJ2-3; 8 nucleotides align to TRBD2. Looked up from germline, CDR1 is DFQATT and CDR2 is SNEGSKA (reference sequence). This CDR3 has 15 residues. Trimming cost V 6 bases and J 0 bases; bases outside gene matches: 8. The CDR3 DNA reads TGCAGTGCGAGCCAAGCGGGGGCCAGCACAGATACGCAGTATTTT. Residues: CSASQAGASTDTQYF.

At least ten counts were recorded for this clonotype. The chain has TRBV3-1 and TRBJ1-2, with a tentative D call TRBD1 (6 bases). With 1 base removed from V and 4 bases from J, the gap between germline ends came to 16 bases. The V gene's germline CDR1 is LGHDT and CDR2 YNNKEL (reference sequence). The CDR3 is made up of 16 amino acids. The CDR3: CASSQVEGGGTYGYTF. The CDR3 bases are TGTGCCAGCAGCCAAGTGGAAGGAGGGGGTACCTATGGCTACACCTTC.

This clonotype turned up a few times. This rearrangement joins TRBV5-5 to TRBJ1-5; D gene ambiguous. V lost 4 bases, J lost 7 bases, and 3 bases lay in between. This CDR3 region has 10 residues. Per germline, CDR1 SGHKS and CDR2 YYEKEE (reference sequence). CDR3 in amino acids: CASSPQPQHF. In DNA form, the CDR3 reads TGTGCCAGCAGCCCCCAGCCCCAGCATTTT.

This clonotype was found many times. The chain carries TRBV11-1 and TRBJ2-1, with D tentatively TRBD2 (6 bases). Germline CDR1 reads SGHAT; CDR2 reads FQDESV (reference sequence). Trimming removed 5 bases at V and 6 bases at J, with 8 bases between. The CDR3 totals 12 residues. For the CDR3, the DNA is TGTGCCAGCAGCCGGGACTTCAATGAGCAGTTCTTC. Amino acid sequence: CASSRDFNEQFF.

This clonotype was found many times. The chain employs TRBV19 and TRBJ2-1; 13 nucleotides match TRBD2. With 10 bases clipped from V and 5 bases from J, the junction kept 8 bases outside the gene matches. This CDR3 spans 15 amino acids. From germline, CDR1 is LNHDA and CDR2 SQIVND (reference sequence). CDR3 sequence: CATGTSGITHNEQFF. Here the CDR3 DNA reads TGTGCCACCGGGACTAGCGGGATAACCCACAATGAGCAGTTCTTC.

The chain joins TRBV20-1 to TRBJ2-7, with 16 bases fitting TRBD2. This CDR3 has 18 residues. Germline values: CDR1 DFQATT, CDR2 SNEGSKA (reference sequence). V dropped 3 bases and J dropped 4; count of bases not matched to a gene: 12. CDR3 nucleotides: TGCAGTGCTAGCGGGGGACTAGCGGGAGGGCGGTTAGAGTACGAGCAGTACTTC. Translating it yields CSASGGLAGGRLEYEQYF.

In its sample, this clonotype was seen a few times. The CDR3: CASIEAGRADTQYF. CDR3 nucleotide sequence: TGTGCCAGCATCGAAGCGGGGAGGGCCGATACGCAGTATTTT. The chain recombines TRBV2 with TRBJ2-3; 7 bases agree with TRBD2. Germline CDR1 reads SNHLY; CDR2 reads FYNNEI. The CDR3 is 14 residues long. The V and J ends lost 7 bases and 6 bases, in that order; junction bases with no gene match: 10. Complete variable domain (other parts from reference TRBV2 and TRBJ2-3): EPEVTQTPSHQVTQMGQEVILRCVPISNHLYFYWYRQILGQKVEFLVSFYNNEISEKSEIFDDQFSVERPDGSNFTLKIRSTKLEDSAMYFCASIEAGRADTQYFGPGTRLTVL.

This clonotype occurred a few times. The chain has TRBV5-1 and TRBJ2-7; D is possibly TRBD1 (5 bases). Germline V CDR1 and CDR2: SGHRS, YFSETQ. V was clipped by 2 bases and J by 1 base, with 7 bases between them. The CDR3 runs to 13 residues. The CDR3, as DNA: TGCGCCAGCAGCTTTCAGGGATCCTACGAGCAGTACTTC. Translated, it gives CASSFQGSYEQYF.